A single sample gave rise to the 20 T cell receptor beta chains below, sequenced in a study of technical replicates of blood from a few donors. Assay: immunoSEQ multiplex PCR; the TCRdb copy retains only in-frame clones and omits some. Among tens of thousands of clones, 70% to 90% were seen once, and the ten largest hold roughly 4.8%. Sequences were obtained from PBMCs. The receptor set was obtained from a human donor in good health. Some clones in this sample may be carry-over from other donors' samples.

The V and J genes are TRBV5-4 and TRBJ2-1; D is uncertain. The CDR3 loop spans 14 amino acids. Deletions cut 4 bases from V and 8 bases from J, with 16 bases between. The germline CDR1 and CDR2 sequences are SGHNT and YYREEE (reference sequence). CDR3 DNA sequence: TGTGCCAGCAGCCCCTCTCGCGGCCGGGATGAGCAGTTCTTC. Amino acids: CASSPSRGRDEQFF.

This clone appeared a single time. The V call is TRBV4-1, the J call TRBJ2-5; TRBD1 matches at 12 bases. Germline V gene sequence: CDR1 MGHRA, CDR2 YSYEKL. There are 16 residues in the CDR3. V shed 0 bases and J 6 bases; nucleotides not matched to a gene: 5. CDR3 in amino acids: CASSQDMGQGAKTQYF. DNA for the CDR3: TGCGCCAGCAGCCAAGATATGGGACAGGGGGCCAAGACCCAGTACTTC.

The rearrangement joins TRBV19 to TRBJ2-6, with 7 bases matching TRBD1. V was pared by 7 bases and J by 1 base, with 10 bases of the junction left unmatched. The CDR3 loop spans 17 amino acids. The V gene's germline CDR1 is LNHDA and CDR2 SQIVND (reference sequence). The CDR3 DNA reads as TGTGCCAGTATGTGGCAGGGGGTAAGGTCTGGGGCCAACGTCCTGACTTTC. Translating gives CASMWQGVRSGANVLTF.

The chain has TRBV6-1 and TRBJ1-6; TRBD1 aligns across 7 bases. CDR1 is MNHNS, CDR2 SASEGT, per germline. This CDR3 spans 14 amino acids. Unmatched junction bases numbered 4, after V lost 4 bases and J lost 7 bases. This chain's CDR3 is CASSVGGENSPLHF. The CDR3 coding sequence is TGTGCCAGCAGTGTAGGGGGCGAAAATTCACCCCTCCACTTT.

CDR3 bases: TGCGCCAGCAGCAAGACTAGCGGGAGCCAAGAGACCCAGTACTTC. Its translation: CASSKTSGSQETQYF. This chain uses TRBV5-1 with TRBJ2-5; 12 bases fit TRBD2. From germline, CDR1 is SGHRS and CDR2 YFSETQ. The length of the CDR3 is 15 residues. V dropped 4 bases and J dropped 1; count of bases not matched to a gene: 2.

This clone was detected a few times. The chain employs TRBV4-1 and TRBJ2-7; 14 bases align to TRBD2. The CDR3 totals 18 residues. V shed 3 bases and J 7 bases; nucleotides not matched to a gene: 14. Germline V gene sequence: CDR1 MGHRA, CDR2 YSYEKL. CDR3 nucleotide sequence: TGCGCCAGCAGCCAGGCGTCCGGGACTAGCGGGAGCCTAGGGGAGCAGTACTTC. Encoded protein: CASSQASGTSGSLGEQYF.

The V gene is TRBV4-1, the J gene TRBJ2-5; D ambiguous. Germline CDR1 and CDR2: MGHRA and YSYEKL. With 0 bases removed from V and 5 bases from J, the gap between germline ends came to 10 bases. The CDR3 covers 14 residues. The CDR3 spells CASSQEERLETQYF. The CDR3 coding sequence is TGCGCCAGCAGCCAAGAGGAGAGGTTGGAGACCCAGTACTTC.

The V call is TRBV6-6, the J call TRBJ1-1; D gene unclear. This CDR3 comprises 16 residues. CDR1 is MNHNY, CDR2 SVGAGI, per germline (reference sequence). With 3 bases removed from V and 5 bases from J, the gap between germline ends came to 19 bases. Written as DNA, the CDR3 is TGTGCCAGCAGTTATCGGGCGGCTGGAGGTCCAACTGAAGCTTTCTTT. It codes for CASSYRAAGGPTEAFF.

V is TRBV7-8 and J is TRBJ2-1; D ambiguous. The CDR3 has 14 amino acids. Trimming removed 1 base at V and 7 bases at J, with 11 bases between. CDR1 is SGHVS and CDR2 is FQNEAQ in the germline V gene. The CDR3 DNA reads TGTGCCAGCAGCTTAGGTAATATGAGGAATGAGCAGTTCTTC. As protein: CASSLGNMRNEQFF.

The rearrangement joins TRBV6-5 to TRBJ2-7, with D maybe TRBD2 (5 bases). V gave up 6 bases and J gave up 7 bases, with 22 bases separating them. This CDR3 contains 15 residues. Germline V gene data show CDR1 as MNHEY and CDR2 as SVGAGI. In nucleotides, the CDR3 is TGTGCCAGCAGCCCCGGACTCTATGGGGTGAGAGAGCAGTACTTC. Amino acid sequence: CASSPGLYGVREQYF.

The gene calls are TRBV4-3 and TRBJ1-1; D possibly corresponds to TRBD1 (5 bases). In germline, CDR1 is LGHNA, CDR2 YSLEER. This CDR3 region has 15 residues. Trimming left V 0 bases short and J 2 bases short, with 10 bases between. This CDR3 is CASSQDTGLNTEAFF. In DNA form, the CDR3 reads TGCGCCAGCAGCCAAGACACAGGCTTAAACACTGAAGCTTTCTTT.

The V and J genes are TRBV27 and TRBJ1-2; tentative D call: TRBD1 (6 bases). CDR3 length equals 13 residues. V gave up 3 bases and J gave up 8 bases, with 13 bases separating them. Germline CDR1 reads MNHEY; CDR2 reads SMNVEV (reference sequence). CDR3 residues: CASSFMAGVGYTF. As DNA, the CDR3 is TGTGCCAGCAGTTTTATGGCAGGGGTAGGCTACACCTTC.

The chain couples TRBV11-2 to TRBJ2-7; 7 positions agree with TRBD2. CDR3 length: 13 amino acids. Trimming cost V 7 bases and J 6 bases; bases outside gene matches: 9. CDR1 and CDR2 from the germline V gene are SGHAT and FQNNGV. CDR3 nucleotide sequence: TGTGCCAGCAAGGCGGGAGTGGGAGGCGAGCAGTACTTC. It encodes CASKAGVGGEQYF.

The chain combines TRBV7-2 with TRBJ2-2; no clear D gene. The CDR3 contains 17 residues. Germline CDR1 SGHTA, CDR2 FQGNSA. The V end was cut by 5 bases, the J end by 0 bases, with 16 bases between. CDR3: CASSLRFSKPNTGELFF. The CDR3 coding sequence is TGTGCCAGCAGCCTCCGATTTTCTAAACCGAACACCGGGGAGCTGTTTTTT.

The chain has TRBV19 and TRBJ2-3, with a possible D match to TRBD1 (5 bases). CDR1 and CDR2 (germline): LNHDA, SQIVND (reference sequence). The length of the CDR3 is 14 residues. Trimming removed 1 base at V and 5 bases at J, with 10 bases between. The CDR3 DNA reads TGTGCCAGTAGTATAGGGCTCGACAGAGATACGCAGTATTTT. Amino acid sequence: CASSIGLDRDTQYF.

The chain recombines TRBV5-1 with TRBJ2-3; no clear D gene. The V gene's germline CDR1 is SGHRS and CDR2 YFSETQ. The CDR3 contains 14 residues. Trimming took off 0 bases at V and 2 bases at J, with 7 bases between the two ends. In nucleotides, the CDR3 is TGCGCCAGCAGCTTGGTAGAGATCACAGATACGCAGTATTTT. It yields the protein CASSLVEITDTQYF.

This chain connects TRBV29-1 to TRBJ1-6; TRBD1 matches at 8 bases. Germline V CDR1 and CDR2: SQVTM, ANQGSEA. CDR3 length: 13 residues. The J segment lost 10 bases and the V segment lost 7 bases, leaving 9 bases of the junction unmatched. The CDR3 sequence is CSASDREGSPLHF. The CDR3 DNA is TGCAGCGCCTCGGACAGGGAGGGGTCACCCCTCCACTTT.

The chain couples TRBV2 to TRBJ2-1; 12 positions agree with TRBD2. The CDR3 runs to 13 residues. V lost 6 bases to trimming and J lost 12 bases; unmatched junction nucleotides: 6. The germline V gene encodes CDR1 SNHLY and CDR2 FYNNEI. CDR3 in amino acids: CASRATSGGPQFF. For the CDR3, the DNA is TGTGCCAGCAGGGCCACTAGCGGGGGGCCGCAGTTCTTC. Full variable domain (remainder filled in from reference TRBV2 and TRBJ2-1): EPEVTQTPSHQVTQMGQEVILRCVPISNHLYFYWYRQILGQKVEFLVSFYNNEISEKSEIFDDQFSVERPDGSNFTLKIRSTKLEDSAMYFCASRATSGGPQFFGPGTRLTVL.

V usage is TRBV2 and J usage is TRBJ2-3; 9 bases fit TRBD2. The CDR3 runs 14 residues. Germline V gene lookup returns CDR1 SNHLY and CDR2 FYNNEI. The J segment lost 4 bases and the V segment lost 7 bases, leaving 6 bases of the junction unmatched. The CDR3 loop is CASTGTSWADTQYF. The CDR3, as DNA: TGTGCCAGCACCGGGACTAGCTGGGCAGATACGCAGTATTTT. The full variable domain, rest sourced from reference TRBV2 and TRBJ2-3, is EPEVTQTPSHQVTQMGQEVILRCVPISNHLYFYWYRQILGQKVEFLVSFYNNEISEKSEIFDDQFSVERPDGSNFTLKIRSTKLEDSAMYFCASTGTSWADTQYFGPGTRLTVL.

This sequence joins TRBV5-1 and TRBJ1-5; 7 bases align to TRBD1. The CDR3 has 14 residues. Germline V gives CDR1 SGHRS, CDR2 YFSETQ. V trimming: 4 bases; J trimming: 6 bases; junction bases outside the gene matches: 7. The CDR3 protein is CASSMGTEGQPQHF. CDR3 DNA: TGCGCCAGCAGCATGGGGACAGAGGGTCAGCCCCAGCATTTT.